These 12 T cell receptor beta chains came from one sample sequenced in a study of T-cell reconstitution after alpha-beta-depleted transplantation in children. Unique molecular identifiers tagged the TCRbeta library. TCRdb re-derived calls from the PCR reads in MiXCR, one entry per CDR3 protein. Of roughly 220,000 distinct CDR3 sequences in the sample, about 8.2% were seen once. The input for sequencing was PBMCs, mostly from graft donor cells, taken 360 days after TCRalphabeta/CD19-depleted stem cell transplant. All receptors derive from a male patient aged 2-9 years who had a stem cell transplant for acute myeloid leukemia, so the T cells may come from the graft donor.

This clonotype was recorded many times. The chain uses TRBV11-1 and TRBJ2-3; D not certain. The CDR3 totals 13 residues. The V gene lost 3 bases and the J gene lost 4 bases, with 8 bases spanning the gap. CDR1 and CDR2 (germline): SGHAT, FQDESV (reference sequence). The CDR3 DNA follows: TGTGCCAGCAGCTTGGTTCTATCAGATACGCAGTATTTT. Translating gives CASSLVLSDTQYF. The full variable domain, with the rest looked up from reference TRBV11-1 and TRBJ2-3, is EAEVAQSPRYKITEKSQAVAFWCDPISGHATLYWYRQILGQGPELLVQFQDESVVDDSQLPKDRFSAERLKGVDSTLKIQPAELGDSAMYLCASSLVLSDTQYFGPGTRLTVL.

This sequence joins TRBV4-3 and TRBJ2-5; TRBD2 agrees at 9 bases. V shed 3 bases, J shed 3 bases, and the junction held 8 bases outside the gene matches. The CDR3 is 16 residues long. The germline V gene has CDR1 LGHNA and CDR2 YSLEER. The CDR3 DNA reads as TGCGCCAGCAGCCAGAGGGAGCGGGGGGCTAAAGAGACCCAGTACTTC. Translated, it gives CASSQRERGAKETQYF.

This clonotype has at least ten counts. V and J are TRBV3-1 and TRBJ2-3, with 9 bases aligning to TRBD2. Trimming cost V 4 bases and J 2 bases; bases outside gene matches: 4. CDR3 length: 15 residues. Germline-derived CDR1 and CDR2 are LGHDT and YNNKEL (reference sequence). The CDR3 loop reads CASSPGLALTDTQYF. The DNA for the CDR3 is TGTGCCAGCAGCCCGGGACTAGCACTCACAGATACGCAGTATTTT.

This sequence joins TRBV19 and TRBJ2-1; TRBD2 might be the D (5 bases). The CDR3 contains 12 residues. CDR1 and CDR2 from the germline V gene are LNHDA and SQIVND (reference sequence). V lost 10 bases and J lost 3, with 10 bases in between. The CDR3 loop reads CATLADYNEQFF. CDR3 coding DNA: TGTGCCACCCTAGCAGACTACAATGAGCAGTTCTTC.

This clonotype was observed at least ten times. The chain has TRBV5-1 and TRBJ2-3, with D tentatively TRBD1 (5 bases). The V and J ends lost 0 bases and 5 bases respectively, with 13 bases between them. Germline CDR1 and CDR2: SGHRS and YFSETQ. The CDR3 is made up of 15 amino acids. CDR3 loop: CASSLVGQGKDTQYF. As DNA, the CDR3 is TGCGCCAGCAGCTTGGTGGGCCAGGGAAAAGATACGCAGTATTTT.

The chain has TRBV5-6 and TRBJ2-1; 9 bases match TRBD2. CDR1 is SGHDT and CDR2 is YYEEEE in the germline V gene. There are 15 residues in the CDR3. Trimming cost V 2 bases and J 3 bases; bases outside gene matches: 3. The CDR3 loop reads CASSFLAGRYNEQFF. CDR3 nucleotides: TGTGCCAGCAGCTTCCTAGCGGGACGCTACAATGAGCAGTTCTTC.

This clonotype has a count of ten or more. Germline and junction disagree at one end, which may indicate a read error. V and J are TRBV9 and TRBJ2-5; 10 nucleotides agree with TRBD2. The germline V gene encodes CDR1 SGDLS and CDR2 YYNGEE. CDR3 length: 14 residues. The CDR3, as DNA: TGCGCCAGCAGTGTAGCGGGGGGACAAGAGACCCAGTACTTC. Translating gives CASSVAGGQETQYF. Filled out from reference TRBV9 and TRBJ2-5, the complete variable domain reads DSGVTQTPKHLITATGQRVTLRCSPRSGDLSVYWYQQSLDQGLQFLIQYYNGEERAKGNILERFSAQQFPDLHSELNLSSLELGDSALYFCASSVAGGQETQYFGPGTRLLVL.

The genes are TRBV10-3 and TRBJ2-5, with TRBD2 matching over 9 bases. From germline, CDR1 is ENHRY and CDR2 SYGVKD. The CDR3 is 17 residues long. V shed 5 bases, J shed 4 bases, and the junction held 14 bases outside the gene matches. Here the CDR3 reads CAISSTSGSGRRETQYF. CDR3 coding DNA: TGTGCCATCAGTTCCACGTCTGGAAGCGGGAGGAGAGAGACCCAGTACTTC.

This clonotype was detected ten times or more. The V and J genes are TRBV6-5 and TRBJ2-1; D remains ambiguous. Germline V CDR1 and CDR2: MNHEY, SVGAGI. This CDR3 comprises 12 residues. V lost 7 bases to trimming and J lost 7 bases, with 11 bases between them. Written as DNA, the CDR3 is TGTGCCAGCATGGGAAACGGAAATGAGCAGTTCTTC. Its translation is CASMGNGNEQFF.

V usage is TRBV20-1 and J usage is TRBJ1-5; possible D gene TRBD1, 5 bases. Germline V gene lookup returns CDR1 DFQATT and CDR2 SNEGSKA (reference sequence). The CDR3 totals 14 residues. V was cut by 1 base and J by 0 bases, with 7 bases left in between. The CDR3 DNA follows: TGCAGTGCTAGAGGGGGGGATAGCAATCAGCCCCAGCATTTT. Its translation is CSARGGDSNQPQHF.

This rearrangement joins TRBV4-2 to TRBJ1-5; possible D gene TRBD1, 5 bases. CDR1 LGHNA and CDR2 YNFKEQ come from the germline V gene. Trimming removed 1 base at V and 0 bases at J, with 13 bases between. The CDR3 is made up of 17 amino acids. The chain's CDR3 is CASSQAGASYSNQPQHF. The CDR3 DNA reads TGTGCCAGCAGCCAAGCTGGGGCCTCTTATAGCAATCAGCCCCAGCATTTT.

This clonotype occurred many times. The CDR3 coding sequence is TGCAGTGCTAGGTATGGGACACTATACAATGAGCAGTTCTTC. Protein sequence: CSARYGTLYNEQFF. The rearrangement joins TRBV20-1 to TRBJ2-1, with D possibly TRBD1 on 6 matching bases. The germline V gene encodes CDR1 DFQATT and CDR2 SNEGSKA (reference sequence). There are 14 residues in the CDR3. V lost 3 bases and J 4 bases, leaving 13 bases between the germline ends.